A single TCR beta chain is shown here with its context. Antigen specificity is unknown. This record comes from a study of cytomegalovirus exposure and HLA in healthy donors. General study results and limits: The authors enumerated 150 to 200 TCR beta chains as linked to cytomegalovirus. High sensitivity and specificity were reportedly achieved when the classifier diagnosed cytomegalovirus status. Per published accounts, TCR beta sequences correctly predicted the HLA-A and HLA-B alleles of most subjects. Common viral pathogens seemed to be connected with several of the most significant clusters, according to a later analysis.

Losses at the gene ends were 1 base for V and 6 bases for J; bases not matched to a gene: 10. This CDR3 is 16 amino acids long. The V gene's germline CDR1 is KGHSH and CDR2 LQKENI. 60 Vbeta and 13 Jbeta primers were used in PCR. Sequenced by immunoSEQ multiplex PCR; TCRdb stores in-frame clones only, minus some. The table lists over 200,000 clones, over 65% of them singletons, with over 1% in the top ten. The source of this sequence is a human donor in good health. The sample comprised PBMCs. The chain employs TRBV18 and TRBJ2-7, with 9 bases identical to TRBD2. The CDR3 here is CASSPLPSGIPIEQYF. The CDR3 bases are TGTGCCAGCTCACCACTACCTAGCGGGATTCCGATCGAGCAGTACTTC.